A single sample is the source of the 27 T cell receptor beta chains below, sequenced in a study of CD8 T cells in ankylosing spondylitis (dated by TCRdb to the late 2010s). The library was produced with 5' RACE. This sample was sequenced with an Illumina HiSeq 2500. TCRdb reprocessing: public reads trimmed at Q25 with fastp, clones called with MiXCR, in-frame beta chains kept. Identical CDR3 proteins give one entry, which carries the most common genes and DNA. A total of about 340,000 distinct CDR3 sequences appear in this sample, under 15% of them only once. Roughly 1.1% of the sample is taken by the ten largest. The source material was blood, either unsorted or a sorted T cell fraction (not recorded which). These receptors were taken from a male donor with ankylosing spondylitis or in good health (not recorded which).

This clonotype was observed many times. V and J are TRBV18 and TRBJ2-3, with no clear D. V lost 3 bases to trimming and J lost 2 bases, with 12 bases between them. Germline CDR1 reads KGHSH; CDR2 reads LQKENI. The CDR3 spans 15 residues. CDR3 region: CASSPSGSFTDTQYF. The CDR3 coding sequence is TGTGCCAGCTCACCCTCGGGCAGTTTCACAGATACGCAGTATTTT. Looking up the rest from reference TRBV18 and TRBJ2-3 gives the full variable domain: NAGVMQNPRHLVRRRGQEARLRCSPMKGHSHVYWYRQLPEEGLKFMVYLQKENIIDESGMPKERFSAEFPKEGPSILRIQQVVRGDSAAYFCASSPSGSFTDTQYFGPGTRLTVL.

The gene calls are TRBV7-2 and TRBJ2-5; D might be TRBD2 (5 bases). Germline V gene lookup returns CDR1 SGHTA and CDR2 FQGNSA. V shed 1 base and J shed 6 bases, with 9 bases lying between them. The CDR3 sequence is 13 residues long. The CDR3 region is CASSLVRGQTQYF. In DNA form, the CDR3 reads TGTGCCAGCAGCTTAGTCCGGGGTCAGACCCAGTACTTC.

This rearrangement joins TRBV6-1 to TRBJ1-1, with D perhaps matching TRBD1 (5 bases). Trimming left V 6 bases short and J 5 bases short, with 13 bases between. The CDR3 has 13 amino acids. Germline loops: CDR1 MNHNS, CDR2 SASEGT. CDR3 sequence (DNA): TGTGCCAGCAGGGAATGGGGCTCTACTGAAGCTTTCTTT. This codes for CASREWGSTEAFF.

The chain carries TRBV11-1 and TRBJ1-1, with TRBD1 as a possible D gene (5 bases). V was cut by 6 bases and J by 1 base, with 15 bases left in between. Germline loops: CDR1 SGHAT, CDR2 FQDESV (reference sequence). The CDR3 has 15 amino acids. The CDR3 reads CASSTVGRTNTEAFF. In DNA, the CDR3 is TGTGCCAGCAGTACGGTGGGACGGACGAACACTGAAGCTTTCTTT.

This clonotype has more than one count but fewer than ten. The chain combines TRBV20-1 with TRBJ2-3; no firm D call. Germline V gives CDR1 DFQATT, CDR2 SNEGSKA (reference sequence). The CDR3 extends over 16 amino acids. Trimming cost V 1 base and J 0 bases, with 14 bases left between them. The CDR3: CSARVGQQQSTDTQYF. CDR3 bases: TGCAGTGCTAGAGTGGGCCAGCAGCAAAGCACAGATACGCAGTATTTT.

The rearrangement uses TRBV4-2 and TRBJ2-1, with 7 bases matching TRBD2. V shed 0 bases and J 2 bases; nucleotides not matched to a gene: 4. The CDR3 totals 16 residues. Germline V lookup: CDR1 LGHNA, CDR2 YNFKEQ. CDR3 DNA: TGTGCCAGCAGCCAAGAACCTAGCGGAACCTACAATGAGCAGTTCTTC. As protein: CASSQEPSGTYNEQFF.

The gene calls are TRBV6-1 and TRBJ2-7; weak D call: TRBD1 (5 bases). The germline V gene has CDR1 MNHNS and CDR2 SASEGT. The CDR3 sequence is 17 residues long. Between the trimmed V and J ends, which lost 2 bases and 1 base, there was a span of 18 bases. The CDR3 protein is CASSETRRQGRSYEQYF. The CDR3 nucleotides read TGTGCCAGCAGTGAAACGCGGCGGCAGGGCCGTTCCTACGAGCAGTACTTC.

This clonotype was picked up many times. V and J are TRBV5-1 and TRBJ2-3; 7 bases agree with TRBD2. Germline V lookup: CDR1 SGHRS, CDR2 YFSETQ. This CDR3 region has 15 residues. The junction had 6 bases not matched to a gene; V was cut back by 4 bases and J by 1 base. CDR3 coding DNA: TGCGCCAGCAGCCCCGGACTAGGAGGCACAGATACGCAGTATTTT. Residues: CASSPGLGGTDTQYF.

V usage is TRBV7-9 and J usage is TRBJ1-6; D gene unclear. Germline V gene lookup returns CDR1 SEHNR and CDR2 FQNEAQ (reference sequence). The V end lost 6 bases, the J end lost 9 bases, and 12 bases lay between the germline ends. The CDR3 has 13 amino acids. In nucleotides, the CDR3 is TGTGCCAGCAGAGCGGGTGGAGGTTCACCCCTCCACTTT. It codes for CASRAGGGSPLHF.

The table lists this clonotype with many counts. V and J are TRBV5-1 and TRBJ1-1, with 8 positions matching TRBD1. The CDR3 consists of 13 residues. V gave up 4 bases and J gave up 8 bases; unmatched junction bases: 7. The V gene's germline CDR1 is SGHRS and CDR2 YFSETQ. The CDR3 loop reads CASSPDRADEAFF. In nucleotides, the CDR3 is TGCGCCAGCAGCCCGGACAGGGCAGACGAAGCTTTCTTT.

There are a few counts of this clonotype. This chain uses TRBV7-9 with TRBJ1-2, with D maybe TRBD1 (6 bases). The CDR3 sequence is 14 residues long. The ends were cut back, 4 bases at V and 3 bases at J, with 12 bases in the middle. Germline V gene sequence: CDR1 SEHNR, CDR2 FQNEAQ (reference sequence). CDR3 DNA sequence: TGTGCCAGCAGCTCCGGACAGTGGGACTATGGCTACACCTTC. Amino acid sequence: CASSSGQWDYGYTF.

This clonotype appeared many times. The CDR3 region is CSATQGNTEAFF. The CDR3 DNA sequence: TGCAGTGCTACTCAGGGGAACACTGAAGCTTTCTTT. The chain carries TRBV20-1 and TRBJ1-1; D possibly corresponds to TRBD1 (5 bases). CDR1 and CDR2 from the germline V gene are DFQATT and SNEGSKA (reference sequence). V gave up 4 bases and J gave up 1 base, with 7 bases separating them. There are 12 residues in the CDR3.

This clonotype came up a few times. The J gene is TRBJ1-2, the V gene TRBV29-1; D gene ambiguous. Deletions cut 2 bases from V and 0 bases from J, with 7 bases between. CDR1 and CDR2 (germline): SQVTM, ANQGSEA. The CDR3 is made up of 13 amino acids. This chain's CDR3 is CSVERISNYGYTF. The CDR3 region has the DNA TGCAGCGTTGAACGTATCTCTAACTATGGCTACACCTTC.

This clonotype has ten or more counts. V is TRBV12-3 or TRBV12-4 and J is TRBJ2-5, with TRBD1 matching 9 bases. V trimming: 8 bases; J trimming: 4 bases; junction bases outside the gene matches: 8. The CDR3 is 14 residues long. The CDR3 nucleotides are TGTGCCAGCGGGGTGGACAGGGGAATAGAGACCCAGTACTTC. Its translation: CASGVDRGIETQYF.

This clonotype showed up just a few times. CDR3 residues: CASSLRPSGTVSEQYF. Written as DNA, the CDR3 is TGTGCCAGCAGCTTAAGGCCTAGCGGGACAGTAAGCGAGCAGTACTTC. The chain couples TRBV7-6 to TRBJ2-7; 9 bases are a match to TRBD2. The CDR3 totals 16 residues. V was pared by 2 bases and J by 6 bases, with 11 bases of the junction left unmatched. Germline V gives CDR1 SGHVS, CDR2 FNYEAQ.

The chain joins TRBV6-5 to TRBJ2-2; 10 bases fit TRBD1. Trimming removed 2 bases from V and 6 bases from J; junction bases left unmatched: 0. Germline CDR1 and CDR2: MNHEY and SVGAGI. There are 14 residues in the CDR3. The CDR3 DNA follows: TGTGCCAGCAGTTACGGGACAGGGGCCGGGGAGCTGTTTTTT. It yields the protein CASSYGTGAGELFF.

The rearrangement links TRBV5-1 to TRBJ2-5; D possibly matches TRBD1 or TRBD2 (6 bases each). CDR1 and CDR2 (germline): SGHRS, YFSETQ. The CDR3 contains 16 residues. The V gene lost 4 bases and the J gene lost 1 base, with 17 bases spanning the gap. CDR3 sequence reads: CASSTARGVGQETQYF. CDR3 nucleotide sequence: TGCGCCAGCAGCACCGCGAGGGGGGTGGGCCAAGAGACCCAGTACTTC.

In this sample, this clonotype turned up a few times. The CDR3 here is CASSPPGSLRGYTF. The CDR3 region has the DNA TGTGCCAGCTCACCCCCGGGTTCTTTGAGAGGCTACACCTTC. The chain links TRBV18 to TRBJ1-2; D gene uncertain. Germline loops: CDR1 KGHSH, CDR2 LQKENI. The V end lost 3 bases, the J end lost 8 bases, and 16 bases lay between the germline ends. The CDR3 contains 14 residues.

The genes are TRBV4-1 and TRBJ2-7; 9 positions match TRBD1. Germline trimming cut 1 base from V and 2 bases from J; bases unmatched to any gene: 6. Per germline, CDR1 MGHRA and CDR2 YSYEKL. The CDR3 runs to 16 residues. DNA of the CDR3: TGCGCCAGCAGCCAAGGGGACAGGGCCCGGACCTACGAGCAGTACTTC. It specifies CASSQGDRARTYEQYF.

This chain joins TRBV6-1 and TRBJ2-7, with 10 bases fitting TRBD2. Germline CDR1 and CDR2: MNHNS and SASEGT. This CDR3 is 15 amino acids long. The J segment lost 3 bases and the V segment lost 6 bases, leaving 8 bases of the junction unmatched. CDR3 nucleotides: TGTGCCAGCAGCGCCCTTCCTAGCGGGAGCTACGAGCAGTACTTC. Translation gives CASSALPSGSYEQYF.

This clonotype was seen only a few times. The chain has TRBV5-4 and TRBJ1-1; D call uncertain. Germline lookup yields CDR1 SGHNT and CDR2 YYREEE (reference sequence). Trimming removed 3 bases from V and 1 base from J, with 16 bases in between. The CDR3 runs 16 residues. The CDR3 DNA sequence: TGTGCCAGCAGCTATACTTCCCGGGCAGAGAACACTGAAGCTTTCTTT. This encodes CASSYTSRAENTEAFF.

This clonotype was observed a handful of times. The chain recombines TRBV5-1 with TRBJ2-7; TRBD1 might be the D (6 bases). The CDR3 runs to 13 residues. With 4 bases removed from V and 9 bases from J, the gap between germline ends came to 17 bases. Germline V gives CDR1 SGHRS, CDR2 YFSETQ. The DNA for the CDR3 is TGCGCCAGCAGCCCGGACAGAGCCCAAGGGCAGTACTTC. Residues: CASSPDRAQGQYF. The entire variable domain, with the rest obtained from reference TRBV5-1 and TRBJ2-7, is as follows: KAGVTQTPRYLIKTRGQQVTLSCSPISGHRSVSWYQQTPGQGLQFLFEYFSETQRNKGNFPGRFSGRQFSNSRSEMNVSTLELGDSALYLCASSPDRAQGQYFGPGTRLTVT.

The chain carries TRBV27 and TRBJ2-1, with D possibly being TRBD1 (5 bases). Trimming pared 3 bases from V and 3 bases from J, leaving 9 bases between. The CDR3 runs to 14 residues. Germline V lookup: CDR1 MNHEY, CDR2 SMNVEV (reference sequence). The CDR3 here is CASSFSGYYNEQFF. The CDR3 DNA is TGTGCCAGCAGTTTTTCAGGGTACTACAATGAGCAGTTCTTC.

Only a few counts were recorded for this clonotype. This chain links TRBV5-6 with TRBJ2-3, with D perhaps assigned TRBD1 or TRBD2 (5 bases each). The CDR3 is 14 residues long. V was shortened by 2 bases and J by 1 base, with 8 bases between the two germline ends. CDR1 and CDR2 from the germline V gene are SGHDT and YYEEEE. DNA for the CDR3: TGTGCCAGCAGCTTCAGGGACGGCACAGATACGCAGTATTTT. Translation gives CASSFRDGTDTQYF.

This clonotype has more than one count but fewer than ten. The chain uses TRBV20-1 and TRBJ2-5; the D gene is possibly TRBD2 (5 bases). This CDR3 spans 13 amino acids. CDR1 DFQATT and CDR2 SNEGSKA come from the germline V gene (reference sequence). Trimming cost V 1 base and J 5 bases, with 11 bases left between them. CDR3 DNA sequence: TGCAGTGCTAGAGTCCATACGGGGGAGACCCAGTACTTC. This encodes CSARVHTGETQYF.

This clonotype was seen a few times. This rearrangement joins TRBV27 to TRBJ2-6; D gene unclear. The V end lost 2 bases, the J end lost 0 bases, and 11 bases lay between the germline ends. Germline-derived CDR1 and CDR2 are MNHEY and SMNVEV (reference sequence). The CDR3 is 17 residues long. CDR3: CASSLDGWSSGANVLTF. The CDR3 coding sequence is TGTGCCAGCAGTTTAGATGGCTGGAGCTCTGGGGCCAACGTCCTGACTTTC.

Ten or more counts support this clonotype. This sequence joins TRBV5-1 and TRBJ2-7; D possibly corresponds to TRBD2 (7 bases). The V and J ends lost 5 bases and 3 bases respectively, with 18 bases between them. The CDR3 is 15 amino acids. Germline values: CDR1 SGHRS, CDR2 YFSETQ. CDR3 residues: CASSGGASGGYEQYF. CDR3 bases: TGCGCCAGCAGTGGGGGGGCCTCCGGAGGCTACGAGCAGTACTTC.